The 9 T cell receptor beta chains below were found in one sample sequenced in a study of brain T cells in children with intractable seizures. Time point noted: blood from clinic visit 5 months post-surgery; TSC patient then seizure free. Clones were read by immunoSEQ multiplex PCR, and TCRdb kept only the in-frame ones, dropping some. The sample has around 340,000 clones; nearly 95% are singletons. Sequencing used peripheral blood, obtained more than 4 months after surgery. The receptor set was obtained from a boy under two years old with tuberous sclerosis and intractable seizures.

This rearrangement joins TRBV20-1 to TRBJ1-4, with D possibly TRBD1 on 6 matching bases. The length of the CDR3 is 13 residues. Per the germline V gene, CDR1 is DFQATT and CDR2 is SNEGSKA (reference sequence). Trimming cost V 3 bases and J 14 bases, with 19 bases left between them. The CDR3: CSASLGRGLGLFF. The CDR3, as DNA: TGCAGTGCTAGTCTCGGCAGGGGCCTTGGTCTGTTTTTT.

The chain carries TRBV4-2 and TRBJ2-7; possible D gene TRBD1, 6 bases. The V gene's germline CDR1 is LGHNA and CDR2 YNFKEQ. This CDR3 region has 13 residues. The V end lost 4 bases, the J end lost 0 bases, and 7 bases lay between the germline ends. The CDR3, as DNA: TGTGCCAGCAGCCCGACAGGCTCCTACGAGCAGTACTTC. Amino acids: CASSPTGSYEQYF.

V gene TRBV21-1 combines with J gene TRBJ2-6. TRBV21-1 represents a pseudogene. This CDR3 is 13 amino acids long. CDR3 protein: CASSKVGANVLTF. The CDR3 bases are TGTGCCAGCAGCAAAGTTGGGGCCAACGTCCTGACTTTC.

DNA for the CDR3: TGTGCCAGCAGCCAAGACTCCGGGCCGGTAGCGGGAGATACAGATACGCAGTATTTT. Its protein product is CASSQDSGPVAGDTDTQYF. The chain is built from TRBV4-2 and TRBJ2-3, with 9 bases lining up with TRBD2. The CDR3 extends over 19 amino acids. Trimming cost V 0 bases and J 3 bases; bases outside gene matches: 13. In germline, CDR1 is LGHNA, CDR2 YNFKEQ.

The chain uses TRBV2 and TRBJ2-3, with D perhaps matching TRBD2 (6 bases). Deletions cut 2 bases from V and 5 bases from J, with 14 bases between. Germline V gene sequence: CDR1 SNHLY, CDR2 FYNNEI. This CDR3 spans 15 amino acids. The CDR3 here is CASSELPGVIDTQYF. CDR3 sequence (DNA): TGTGCCAGCAGTGAACTTCCGGGAGTTATAGATACGCAGTATTTT.

The genes are TRBV28 and TRBJ1-6, with no clear D. V lost 7 bases to trimming and J lost 10 bases, with 14 bases between them. The CDR3 is 13 residues long. The germline gives CDR1 MDHEN, CDR2 SYDVKM. CDR3 sequence: CASIMSGGSPLHF. In DNA, the CDR3 is TGTGCCAGCATTATGTCCGGAGGATCACCCCTCCACTTT.

The rearrangement joins TRBV18 to TRBJ2-3, with 9 bases fitting TRBD1. The CDR3 has 15 residues. The ends lost 6 bases at V and 5 bases at J; junction bases unmatched: 9. Germline CDR1 and CDR2: KGHSH and LQKENI. The DNA of the CDR3 is TGTGCCAGCTCGCGAGACAGGGGGGATGGAGATACGCAGTATTTT. It encodes CASSRDRGDGDTQYF.

V usage is TRBV4-2 and J usage is TRBJ1-2; possible D gene TRBD1, 5 bases. Germline V gene data show CDR1 as LGHNA and CDR2 as YNFKEQ. Trimming left V 1 base short and J 4 bases short, with 13 bases between. This CDR3 region has 15 residues. The CDR3 nucleotides read TGTGCCAGCAGCCAAGGGGGCCGTCTCAGCTATGGCTACACCTTC. Amino acids: CASSQGGRLSYGYTF.

The gene calls are TRBV19 and TRBJ2-3, with 11 bases fitting TRBD1. The V gene's germline CDR1 is LNHDA and CDR2 SQIVND (reference sequence). This CDR3 region has 14 residues. V shed 9 bases and J 4 bases; nucleotides not matched to a gene: 6. The CDR3 DNA is TGTGCCAGCGCCGGGACAGGGGGATCAGATACGCAGTATTTT. This translates into CASAGTGGSDTQYF.